The rows below give T cell receptor beta chains drawn from one sample of a study of blood T cell repertoires in COVID-19. The protocol was immunoSEQ multiplex PCR, while the TCRdb copy is restricted to in-frame clones and leaves out a portion. Of 150,000 to 200,000 clones in the sample, 82% were seen once. Sequenced sample: peripheral blood. These receptors all stem from a woman between 55 and 75 years old with COVID-19, enrolled during active disease. CDR3s include the opening cysteine and the closing phenylalanine or tryptophan. The order of the fields is J gene, V gene, CDR3 protein.

TRBJ2-1	TRBV7-9	CASSSLGSSYNEQFF
TRBJ2-5	TRBV29-1	CSVGQGQETQYF
TRBJ2-3	TRBV10-1	CASSLTSSTDTQYF
TRBJ2-1	TRBV4-3	CASSPLGREGHNEQFF
TRBJ2-7	TRBV10-3	CAISETPRYEQYF
TRBJ1-4	TRBV6-5	CASSSPTGTGNEKLFF
TRBJ2-1	TRBV7-7	CASSLGGGGLNEQFF
TRBJ2-5	TRBV5-1	CASSLGVAGGLETQYF
TRBJ2-2	TRBV28	CASSPFDLAVGPGELFF
TRBJ1-1	TRBV6-5	CASKKNMDSTEAFF
TRBJ2-1	TRBV5-1	CASSLMPSGGANEQFF
TRBJ1-2	TRBV5-1	CASSPGLTGGYGYTF
TRBJ2-7	TRBV11-2	CASSLFRGTYEQYF
TRBJ2-3	TRBV10-3	CATLRGGGRGDTQYF
TRBJ1-5	TRBV6-1	CASSGHQRFGNQPQHF
TRBJ1-1	TRBV7-3	CASSPTTGTEAFF
TRBJ2-1	TRBV28	CASSFREPSYNEQFF
TRBJ2-5	TRBV11-2	CASSHMTERGGETQYF
TRBJ1-2	TRBV18	CASSPPPSGGRGGYTF
TRBJ1-2	TRBV3-1/TRBV3-2	CASAPGNYGYTF
TRBJ1-4	TRBV3-1/TRBV3-2	CASSPTGGNEKLFF
TRBJ1-3	TRBV15	CATSHRGRGNTIYF
TRBJ1-2	TRBV6-5	CASSGTGYYGYTF
TRBJ2-7	TRBV6-6	CASSIVPHEQYF
TRBJ1-5	TRBV5-5	CASSLVGHPNQPQHF
TRBJ2-1	TRBV6-5	CASSYQMDSSYNEQFF
TRBJ2-1	TRBV11-2	CASTPDRTHNEQFF
TRBJ2-3	TRBV7-3	CASSLTTAGRTQYF
TRBJ1-2	TRBV18	CASSPDREGGYTF
TRBJ1-4	TRBV5-5	CASSHGTGDEKLFF
TRBJ1-5	TRBV6-2/TRBV6-3	CASSPPDRFGPQHF
TRBJ1-4	TRBV6-5	CASSYSIGDYEKLFF
TRBJ1-2	TRBV6-1	CASSEAGGGSGYGYTF
TRBJ1-5	TRBV19	CASTGTGGSGNQPQHF
TRBJ1-2	TRBV2	CASSESDRYFNYGYTF
TRBJ2-4	TRBV6-5	CASRNRGGAENIQYF
TRBJ2-7	TRBV10-2	CASSEGGAQYEQYF
TRBJ2-6	TRBV6-4	CASSDDNSGANVLTF
TRBJ1-2	TRBV4-1	CASSQDGTAYNYGYTF
TRBJ1-2	TRBV3-1/TRBV3-2	CASSPTLRLTGGYGYTF
TRBJ1-2	TRBV7-9	CASSQADRGVRGYTF
TRBJ2-1	TRBV7-2	CASSLTTSKGEQFF
TRBJ2-3	TRBV5-1	CASSLAGTGKDTQYF
TRBJ2-4	TRBV4-2	CASSQVGANIQYF
TRBJ1-5	TRBV9	CASSVGPRDQPQHF
TRBJ2-2	TRBV5-4	CASSLGRLTPGELFF
TRBJ2-5	TRBV5-4	CASSLAGFPETQYF
TRBJ2-2	TRBV4-3	CASSFRGGELFF
TRBJ1-2	TRBV9	CASSLEGRQGVDGYTF
TRBJ1-2	TRBV7-9	CASDWLPSSTGYGYTF
TRBJ2-3	TRBV7-8	CASSLGVSTDTQYF
TRBJ2-1	TRBV28	CASSGTGTSPYNEQFF
TRBJ1-3	TRBV29-1	CSVEQGNTIYF
TRBJ2-3	TRBV28	CASTTGAVDTQYF
TRBJ2-2	TRBV10-3	CAITRTGVGTGELFF